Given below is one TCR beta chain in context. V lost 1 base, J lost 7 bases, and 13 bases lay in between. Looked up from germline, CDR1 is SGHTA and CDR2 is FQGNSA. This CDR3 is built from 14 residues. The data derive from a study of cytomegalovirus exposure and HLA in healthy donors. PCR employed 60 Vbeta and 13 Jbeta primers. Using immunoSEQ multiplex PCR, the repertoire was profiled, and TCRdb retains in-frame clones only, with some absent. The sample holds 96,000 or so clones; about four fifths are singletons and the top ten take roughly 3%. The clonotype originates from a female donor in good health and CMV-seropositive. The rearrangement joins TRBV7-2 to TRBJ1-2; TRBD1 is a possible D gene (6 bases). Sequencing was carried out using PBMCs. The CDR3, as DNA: TGTGCCAGCAGCTTAGAGGGGGGGAAGGGTGGCTACACCTTC. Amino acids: CASSLEGGKGGYTF.